This T cell receptor (beta chain) was recovered during a study of T cells in Graves' hyperthyroidism and ophthalmopathy. Using less than 12 ml of fresh peripheral blood, PBMCs were prepared. Between the trimmed V and J ends, which lost 4 bases and 5 bases, there was a span of 12 bases. CDR1 is LGHDT and CDR2 is YNNKEL in the germline V gene (reference sequence). This CDR3 is built from 13 residues. Study results and caveats: In validation, the model predicted ophthalmopathy. These predictions came a median approximately six months before onset. Most clonotypes that expanded in the thyroid above 0.001 also showed up in blood.

This clonotype was seen repeatedly, ten times or more. Its antigen is undetermined. RNA transcripts provided the source from which TCR beta CDR3 regions were amplified. During a first-round RT-PCR of the TCR CDR3, the HTBI primer set was used. One entry per CDR3 protein, called by TCRdb with MiXCR from the multiplex PCR reads. The sample includes approximately 250,000 distinct CDR3 sequences, approximately 25% seen only once; the top ten take 30% to 40%. Sample: blood. The receptor comes from a woman aged 40 to 50 with Graves' ophthalmopathy. The J gene is TRBJ2-7, the V gene TRBV3-1; unclear D gene. CDR3 residues: CASSRQQGHEQYF. The CDR3, as DNA: TGTGCCAGCAGCCGCCAACAAGGCCACGAGCAGTACTTC.